This T cell receptor beta chain was captured in a study of CD8+ T cells in alopecia areata. In the study overall: Tofacitinib therapy lasting 6 to 18 months was followed by 6 months off drug.

Extracted RNA was reverse transcribed, and the resulting cDNA served as sequencing template. Some clones are missing from TCRdb's copy, which holds only in-frame ones; the method was immunoSEQ multiplex PCR. The sample holds more than 85,000 clones, roughly 47% seen once. This clone was picked up a small number of times. The CDR3 runs to 15 residues. J lost 2 bases, V lost 4 bases, and 6 bases had no gene match. Germline values: CDR1 SGHDT, CDR2 YYEEEE. Alopecia areata patients provided lesional scalp punch biopsies and peripheral blood. Separation by sorting yielded CD4+ and CD8+ T cells from PBMCs. This sequence originates from a human donor with alopecia areata. The sequencing input was CD4+ T cells sorted from blood. This sequence joins TRBV5-6 and TRBJ2-1; 7 bases align to TRBD1. The CDR3 region is CASSQHRGPYNEQFF. CDR3 nucleotide sequence: TGTGCCAGCAGCCAACACAGGGGACCCTACAATGAGCAGTTCTTC.